What follows is one T cell receptor (beta chain) and its context. The antigen is undetermined. A multiplex PCR was run with 60 Vbeta primers and 13 Jbeta primers. This table comes from immunoSEQ multiplex PCR, and its TCRdb copy is limited to in-frame clones, with some not included. The sample consists of some 150,000 clones, 75% to 85% of them appearing once. These data belong to a study of cytomegalovirus exposure and HLA in healthy donors. Study-wide results and caveats: For most subjects, TCR beta sequences were reported to predict HLA-A and HLA-B alleles with accuracy. Highest at DRB1 and lowest at HLA-C, TCR association rates differed among HLA loci in a later analysis. Despite most TCR sequences being rare, some public TCRs occurred in many donors. There was a cluster of highly shared sequence variants that was likely a sequencing artifact.

This CDR3 has 16 residues. V gave up 5 bases and J gave up 0 bases, with 14 bases separating them. Per germline, CDR1 SGHTA and CDR2 FQGNSA. This chain uses TRBV7-2 with TRBJ2-1; perhaps TRBD2 as D (5 bases). The sequence was obtained from a woman in her fifties or sixties in good health and CMV-seronegative. The sequencing sample was made of PBMCs. The CDR3 loop reads CASSPFLGSSYNEQFF. For the CDR3, the DNA is TGTGCCAGCAGCCCTTTCCTGGGGAGCTCCTACAATGAGCAGTTCTTC.